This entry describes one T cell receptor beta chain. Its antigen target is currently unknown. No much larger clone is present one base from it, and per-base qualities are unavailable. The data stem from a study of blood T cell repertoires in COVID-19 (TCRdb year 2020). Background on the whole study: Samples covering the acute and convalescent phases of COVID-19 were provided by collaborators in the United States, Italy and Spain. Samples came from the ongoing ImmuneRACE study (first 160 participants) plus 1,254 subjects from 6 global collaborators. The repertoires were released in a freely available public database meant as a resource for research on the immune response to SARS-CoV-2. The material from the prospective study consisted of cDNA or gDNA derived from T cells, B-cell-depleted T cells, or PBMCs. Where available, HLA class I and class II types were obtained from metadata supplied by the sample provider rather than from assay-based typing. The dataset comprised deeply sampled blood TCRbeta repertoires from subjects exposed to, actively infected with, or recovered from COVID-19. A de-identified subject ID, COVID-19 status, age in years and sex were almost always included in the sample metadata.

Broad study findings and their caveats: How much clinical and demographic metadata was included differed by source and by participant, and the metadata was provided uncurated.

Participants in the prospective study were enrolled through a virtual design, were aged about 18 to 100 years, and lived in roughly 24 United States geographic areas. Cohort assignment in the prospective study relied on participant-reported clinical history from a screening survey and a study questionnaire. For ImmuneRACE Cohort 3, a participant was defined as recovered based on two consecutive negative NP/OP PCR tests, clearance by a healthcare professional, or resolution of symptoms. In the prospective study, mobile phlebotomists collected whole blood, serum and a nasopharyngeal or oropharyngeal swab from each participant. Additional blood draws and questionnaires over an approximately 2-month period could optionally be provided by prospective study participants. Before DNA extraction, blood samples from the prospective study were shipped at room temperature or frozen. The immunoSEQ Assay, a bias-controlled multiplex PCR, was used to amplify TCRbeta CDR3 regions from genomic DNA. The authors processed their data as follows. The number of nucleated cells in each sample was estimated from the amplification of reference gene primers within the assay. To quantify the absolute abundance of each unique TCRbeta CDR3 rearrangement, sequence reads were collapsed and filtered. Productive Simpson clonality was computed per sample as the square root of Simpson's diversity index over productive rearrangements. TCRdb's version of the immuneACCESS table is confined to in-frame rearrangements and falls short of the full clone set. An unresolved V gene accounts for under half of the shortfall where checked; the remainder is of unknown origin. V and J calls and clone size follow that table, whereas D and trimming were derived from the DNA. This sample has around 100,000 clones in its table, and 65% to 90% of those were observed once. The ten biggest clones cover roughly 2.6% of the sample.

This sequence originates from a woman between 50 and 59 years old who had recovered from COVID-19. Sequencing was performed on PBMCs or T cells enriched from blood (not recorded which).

The DNA sequence is TGTGCCAGCAGCCAAGAGGAGATTTACCCCTACGAGCAGTACTTC. The translation is CASSQEEIYPYEQYF. The receptor chain draws on TRBV3-1 (or the pseudogene TRBV3-2) and TRBJ2-7, with no reliable assignment of the D segment. A distance of 11 bases separates the germline ends of V and J, which lose 0 bases and 2 bases respectively. From a lookup of the germline V gene (reference sequence), CDR1 and CDR2 are LGHDT and YNNKEL. The CDR3 measures 15 amino acids from cysteine to phenylalanine. The retained sequence is limited to the CDR3, 45 bases, with the frame set at the first base.